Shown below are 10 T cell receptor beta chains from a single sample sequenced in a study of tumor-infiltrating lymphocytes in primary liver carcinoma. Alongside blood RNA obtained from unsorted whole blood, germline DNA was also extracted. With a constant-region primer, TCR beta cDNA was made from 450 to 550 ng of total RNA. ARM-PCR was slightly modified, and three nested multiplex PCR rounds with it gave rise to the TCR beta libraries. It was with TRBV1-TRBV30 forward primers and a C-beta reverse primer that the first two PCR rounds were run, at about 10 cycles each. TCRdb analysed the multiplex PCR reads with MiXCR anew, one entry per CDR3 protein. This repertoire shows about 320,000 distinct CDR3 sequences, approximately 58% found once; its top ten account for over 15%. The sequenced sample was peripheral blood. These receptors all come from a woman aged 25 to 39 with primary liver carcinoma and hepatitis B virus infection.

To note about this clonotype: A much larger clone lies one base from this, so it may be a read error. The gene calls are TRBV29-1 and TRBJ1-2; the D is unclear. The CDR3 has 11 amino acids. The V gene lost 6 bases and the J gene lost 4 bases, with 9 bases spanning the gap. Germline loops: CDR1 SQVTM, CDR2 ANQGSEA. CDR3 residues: CSVDKGYGYTF. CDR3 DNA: TGCAGCGTAGACAAAGGCTATGGCTACACCTTC.

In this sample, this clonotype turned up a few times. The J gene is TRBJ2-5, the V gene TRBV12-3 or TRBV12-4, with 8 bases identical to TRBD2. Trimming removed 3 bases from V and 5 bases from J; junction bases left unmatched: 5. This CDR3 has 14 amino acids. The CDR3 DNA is TGTGCCAGCAGTTTGTACCGGGGGGGCGAGACCCAGTACTTC. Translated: CASSLYRGGETQYF.

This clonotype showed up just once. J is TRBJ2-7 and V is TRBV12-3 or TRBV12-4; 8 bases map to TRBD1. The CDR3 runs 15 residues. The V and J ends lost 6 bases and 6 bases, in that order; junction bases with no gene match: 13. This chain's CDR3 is CASSPGGTGPFEQYF. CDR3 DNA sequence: TGTGCCAGCAGCCCTGGCGGGACAGGCCCCTTCGAGCAGTACTTC.

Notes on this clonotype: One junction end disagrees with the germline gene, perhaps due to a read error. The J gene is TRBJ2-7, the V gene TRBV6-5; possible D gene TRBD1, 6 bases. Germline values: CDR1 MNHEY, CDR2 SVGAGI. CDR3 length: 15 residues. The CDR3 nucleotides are TGTGCCGGCAGTTATGAGGACAGCAGCTCCTACGAGCAGTACTTC. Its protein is CAGSYEDSSSYEQYF.

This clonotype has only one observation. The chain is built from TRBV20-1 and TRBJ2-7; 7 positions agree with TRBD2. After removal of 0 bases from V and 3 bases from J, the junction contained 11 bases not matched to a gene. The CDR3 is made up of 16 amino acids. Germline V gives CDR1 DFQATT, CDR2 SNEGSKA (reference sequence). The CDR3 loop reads CSARDSGGSRDYEQYF. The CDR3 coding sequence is TGCAGTGCTAGAGATTCCGGGGGGAGCCGAGACTACGAGCAGTACTTC.

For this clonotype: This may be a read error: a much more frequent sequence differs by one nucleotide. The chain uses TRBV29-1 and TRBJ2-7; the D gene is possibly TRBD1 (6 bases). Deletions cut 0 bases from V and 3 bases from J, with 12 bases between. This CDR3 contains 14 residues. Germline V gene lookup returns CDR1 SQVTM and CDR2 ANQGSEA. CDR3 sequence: CSVEEPGTLYEQYF. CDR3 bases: TGCAGCGTTGAAGAACCGGGGACACTCTACGAGCAGTACTTC.

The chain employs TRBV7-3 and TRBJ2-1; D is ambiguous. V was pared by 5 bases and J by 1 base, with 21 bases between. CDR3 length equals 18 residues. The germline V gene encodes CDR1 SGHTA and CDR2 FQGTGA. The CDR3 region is CASSPGSSRASSYNEQFF. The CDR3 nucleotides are TGTGCCAGCAGCCCCGGAAGCAGTAGGGCTAGTTCCTACAATGAGCAGTTCTTC.

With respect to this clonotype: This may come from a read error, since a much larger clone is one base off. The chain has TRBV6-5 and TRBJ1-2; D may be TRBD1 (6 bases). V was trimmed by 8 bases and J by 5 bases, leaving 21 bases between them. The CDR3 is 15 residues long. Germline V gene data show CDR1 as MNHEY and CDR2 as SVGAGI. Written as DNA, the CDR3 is TGTGCCAGCCAAGGTCGATTGCGGGGGGCGTATGGCTACACCTTC. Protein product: CASQGRLRGAYGYTF.

The CDR3 sequence: CASRIRTSGSSFGELFF. CDR3 nucleotide sequence: TGTGCCAGCAGGATCAGGACTAGCGGGAGTAGCTTCGGGGAGCTGTTTTTT. The V and J genes are TRBV11-2 and TRBJ2-2; 13 positions agree with TRBD2. The trim removed 6 bases at V and 7 bases at J, leaving 11 bases unmatched. The CDR3 has 17 amino acids. The germline CDR1 and CDR2 sequences are SGHAT and FQNNGV.

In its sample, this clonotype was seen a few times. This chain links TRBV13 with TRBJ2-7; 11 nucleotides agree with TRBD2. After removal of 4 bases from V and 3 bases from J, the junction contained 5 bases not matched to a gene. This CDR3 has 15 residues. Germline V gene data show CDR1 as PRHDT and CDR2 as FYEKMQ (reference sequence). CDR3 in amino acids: CASSYRLAGIYEQYF. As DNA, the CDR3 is TGTGCCAGCAGCTATCGACTAGCGGGAATCTACGAGCAGTACTTC.